These 4 T cell receptor beta chains were all obtained from the same sample, sequenced in a study of Graves' ophthalmopathy and Graves' hyperthyroidism listed by TCRdb under 2018. The instrument was an Illumina HiSeq 2000. TCR beta CDR3 regions were amplified from RNA transcripts for repertoire sequencing. HTBI primers and the Qiagen OneStep RT-PCR kit were used in a first-round RT-PCR, which was followed by a second-round multiplex PCR, size selection and purification. Using fastp trimming at Q25 and MiXCR clonotype assembly, TCRdb reanalyzed the public sequencing data and kept in-frame beta chains. Rows are combined by CDR3 protein, so each entry shows the most common genes and DNA. For this sample there are 360,000 or so distinct CDR3 sequences; approximately 20% appear just once. The top ten constitute roughly 1.6% of the sample. Sequencing was done on a sample of peripheral blood. Receptor source: a woman under 30 with Graves' ophthalmopathy. Donor details come from another sample of the same person, matched by shared clones.

There are many counts of this clonotype. The chain has TRBV2 and TRBJ2-7, with a weak D call TRBD1 (5 bases). The CDR3 has 12 residues. The germline V gene encodes CDR1 SNHLY and CDR2 FYNNEI. Trimming pared 7 bases from V and 1 base from J, leaving 8 bases between. Here the CDR3 DNA reads TGTGCCAGCAACCCAGGGTCCTACGAGCAGTACTTC. This codes for CASNPGSYEQYF.

The sample holds many counts of this clonotype. The chain recombines TRBV6-2 or TRBV6-3 with TRBJ1-1, with 12 bases lining up with TRBD1. Germline V gene lookup returns CDR1 MNHEY and CDR2 SVGEGT. There are 14 residues in the CDR3. The J segment lost 9 bases and the V segment lost 10 bases, leaving 12 bases of the junction unmatched. CDR3 in DNA: TGTGCCATCAGGACCGGGACAGGGGGCGGTAAAGCTTTCTTT. It yields the protein CAIRTGTGGGKAFF.

This clonotype was detected many times. This chain connects TRBV7-2 to TRBJ2-7, with TRBD1 matching over 7 bases. V gave up 3 bases and J gave up 3 bases; unmatched junction bases: 8. The CDR3 length is 15 residues. Germline lookup yields CDR1 SGHTA and CDR2 FQGNSA. The CDR3 is CASSFSSGQSYEQYF. The DNA of the CDR3 is TGTGCCAGCAGCTTCTCCTCGGGACAGAGCTACGAGCAGTACTTC.

This clonotype was seen at least ten times. V gene TRBV6-1 combines with J gene TRBJ1-1; D remains ambiguous. Germline CDR1 reads MNHNS; CDR2 reads SASEGT. CDR3 length equals 14 residues. The V gene lost 7 bases and the J gene lost 4 bases, with 16 bases spanning the gap. In DNA, the CDR3 is TGTGCCAGCAATCGACCACCAGAGAGCACTGAAGCTTTCTTT. Its translation: CASNRPPESTEAFF.